The clone carrying this T cell receptor (beta chain) was recorded only once. Its antigen remains unknown. CDR1 is LGHNA, CDR2 YNFKEQ, per germline. The CDR3 runs 16 residues. V lost 0 bases, J lost 0 bases, and 3 bases stayed unmatched. This sample was included in a study of shared clonotypes between healthy human individuals. Overall study findings and caveats: Compared with memory subsets, naive subsets generally had larger estimated richness. Generation probability values for non-shared clonotypes were lower than those for clonotypes shared by all four donors.

Replicate sorted-subset PCRs were loaded with roughly 200 ng DNA, about 28,000 T cell genomes. Some clones are missing from TCRdb's copy, which holds only in-frame ones; the method was immunoSEQ multiplex PCR. The data show about 2.3 million clones, with 85% to 95% seen just once and 0.37% held by the top ten. This TCR was sampled from a man aged 18 to 35 in good health. Some clones in this sample may be carry-over from other donors' samples. The chain has TRBV4-2 and TRBJ2-7, with 9 bases that match TRBD2. The specimen sequenced was naive CD4+ T cells from PBMCs. Subset reported: CD45RA+ positively selected. The CDR3 DNA sequence: TGTGCCAGCAGCCAAGATCTACTAGCGGGCTCCTACGAGCAGTACTTC. Translated: CASSQDLLAGSYEQYF.